This is a list of T cell receptor beta chains from one sample in a study of blood T cell repertoires in COVID-19. TCRdb keeps only in-frame clones here, not all; method: immunoSEQ multiplex PCR. The sample has roughly 240,000 clones, 86% seen once; the top ten hold 2% to 2.5%. The source material was PBMCs or T cells enriched from blood (not recorded which). These receptors were obtained from a woman aged 45-59 years who had recovered from COVID-19. The CDR3 runs from the conserved cysteine through the conserved F or W. Some rows have no size entry. The others give once, few or many, or a class for an expanded clone.

clone_size v_call cdr3_aa
NA TRBV10-2 CASSPLRANTGELFF
NA TRBV25-1 CASGPRQGYTIYF
NA TRBV4-3 CASSQVGTGGYEQYF
NA TRBV4-3 CASSHGQGRQPQHF
few TRBV5-4 CASSYQGIGAFF
NA TRBV18 CASSPSTSGFQETQYF
NA TRBV9 CASSGGLGLTSTDTQYF
NA TRBV2 CASSAGTGNSSPLHF
once TRBV7-9 CASSLTSGRASDTQYF
NA TRBV19 CASSMTLAGGLYEQYF
NA TRBV15 CATSRGIEEGARYNSPLHF
NA TRBV5-1 CASSSITGGDYEQYF
NA TRBV11-2 CASSLWAGGANTGELFF
once TRBV19 CASSPGLLGNIQYF
NA TRBV18 CASSPLKTGFEGYTF
NA TRBV5-1 CASSLTGSHSPLHF
NA TRBV7-3 CASSAYSGGADTQYF
NA TRBV5-1 CASGQAGETQYF
many TRBV7-8 CASSARTSGSRDTQYF
NA TRBV7-6 CASSLVSGGQETQYF
NA TRBV10-3 CAISENQGEKLFF
NA TRBV6-5 CASQRDYNSPLHF
NA TRBV6-5 CASSRGQNKETQYF
NA TRBV11-2 CASSLFRAEAFF
NA TRBV9 CASSGDTQGVAGELFF
NA TRBV29-1 CSVVPYGQTDTQYF
NA TRBV7-3 CASTSGGAGTDTQYF
NA TRBV7-8 CASSLIMAFTDTQYF
NA TRBV10-2 CASSESGQGLTDTQYF
NA TRBV28 CASRYDTNFYEQYF
once TRBV4-1 CASSQDPVSWTGELFF
few TRBV6-5 CASRIAPTQGDTQYF
NA TRBV20-1 CSAGHSQPQHF
NA TRBV28 CASSTAGAFQPQHF
NA TRBV11-2 CASSLVWDRGHRRKGEQYF
NA TRBV7-9 CASSLWGRGYTF
NA TRBV7-9 CASSSPPGLESQYF
NA TRBV6-6 CASSYSPDTVPEAFF
NA TRBV6-4 CASGDRATNTGELFF
NA TRBV27 CASRRLAGSNEQFF
NA TRBV7-8 CASSLTGNTEAFF
NA TRBV6-2/TRBV6-3 CASRYHSSNQPQHF
NA TRBV4-3 CASSQDLEGRNEQYF
few TRBV9 CASSAWGTGGYEQYF
few TRBV10-2 CASRRDRLNTEAFF